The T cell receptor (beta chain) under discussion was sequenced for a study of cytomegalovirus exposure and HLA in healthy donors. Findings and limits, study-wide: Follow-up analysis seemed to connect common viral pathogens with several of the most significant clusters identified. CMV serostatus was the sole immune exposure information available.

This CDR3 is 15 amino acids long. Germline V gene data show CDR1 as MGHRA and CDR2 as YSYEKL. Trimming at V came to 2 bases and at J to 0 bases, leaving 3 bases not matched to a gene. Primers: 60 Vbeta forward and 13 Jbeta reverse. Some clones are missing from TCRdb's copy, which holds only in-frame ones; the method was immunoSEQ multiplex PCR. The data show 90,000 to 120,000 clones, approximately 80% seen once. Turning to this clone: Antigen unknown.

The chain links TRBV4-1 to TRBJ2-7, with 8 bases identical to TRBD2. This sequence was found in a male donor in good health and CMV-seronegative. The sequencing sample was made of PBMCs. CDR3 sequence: CASSQTSGLSYEQYF. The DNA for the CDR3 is TGCGCCAGCAGCCAAACTAGCGGACTCTCCTACGAGCAGTACTTC.